The clone carrying this TCR beta chain was counted at least ten times. The antigen is undetermined. This specimen comes from a study of T cells in Graves' hyperthyroidism and ophthalmopathy. TCR beta CDR3 sequences were amplified from RNA transcripts. First-round RT-PCR targeting the TCR CDR3 was performed with the HTBI primer set. Each CDR3 protein gets one entry after TCRdb re-called the multiplex PCR reads with MiXCR. Seen here are over 700,000 distinct CDR3 sequences, roughly 40% observed once, and the top ten hold about 8.9%. General study points: Blood held most thyroid clonotypes expanded above 0.001 frequency. Progression to ophthalmopathy was predicted a median of roughly 6.8 months early.

Across 18 months, stable Graves' hyperthyroidism was marked by no progression to ophthalmopathy. Orbital computed tomography and thyroid ultrasound, together with serum TRAb and thyroxine and clinical symptoms, were used for diagnoses. The CDR3 is made up of 14 amino acids. The V gene lost 7 bases and the J gene lost 4 bases, with 11 bases spanning the gap. V usage is TRBV12-3 or TRBV12-4 and J usage is TRBJ1-6; a weak D match, TRBD1 (5 bases). The source of this sequence is a man aged 18 to 29 with Graves' hyperthyroidism. The sequenced sample was blood. The CDR3 coding sequence is TGTGCCAGCACCGGGACGGAATATAATTCACCCCTCCACTTT. Translated: CASTGTEYNSPLHF.